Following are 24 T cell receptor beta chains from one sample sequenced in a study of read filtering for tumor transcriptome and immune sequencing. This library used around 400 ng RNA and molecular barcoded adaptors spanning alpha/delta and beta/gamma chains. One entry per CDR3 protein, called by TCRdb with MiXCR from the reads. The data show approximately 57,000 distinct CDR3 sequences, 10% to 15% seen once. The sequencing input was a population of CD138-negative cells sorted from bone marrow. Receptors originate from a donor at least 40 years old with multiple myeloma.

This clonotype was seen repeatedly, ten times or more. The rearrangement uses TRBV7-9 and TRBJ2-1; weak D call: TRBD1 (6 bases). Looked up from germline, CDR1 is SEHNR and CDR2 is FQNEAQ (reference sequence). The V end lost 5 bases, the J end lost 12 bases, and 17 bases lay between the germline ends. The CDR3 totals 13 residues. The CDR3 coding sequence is TGTGCCAGCAGCCTCCTTGAACAGGGTCCGCAGTTCTTC. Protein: CASSLLEQGPQFF.

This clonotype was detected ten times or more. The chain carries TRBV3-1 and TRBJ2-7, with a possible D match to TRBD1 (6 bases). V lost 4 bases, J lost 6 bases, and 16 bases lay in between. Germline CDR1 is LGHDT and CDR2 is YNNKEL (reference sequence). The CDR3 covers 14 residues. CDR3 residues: CASSRPGHSPEQYF. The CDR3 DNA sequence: TGTGCCAGCAGCCGACCGGGACACTCCCCCGAGCAGTACTTC.

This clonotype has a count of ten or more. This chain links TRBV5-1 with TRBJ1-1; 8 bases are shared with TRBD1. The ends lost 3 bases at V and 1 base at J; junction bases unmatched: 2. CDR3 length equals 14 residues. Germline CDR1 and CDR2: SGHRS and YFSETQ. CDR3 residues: CASSSGTGNTEAFF. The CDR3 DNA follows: TGCGCCAGCAGCTCTGGGACAGGGAACACTGAAGCTTTCTTT.

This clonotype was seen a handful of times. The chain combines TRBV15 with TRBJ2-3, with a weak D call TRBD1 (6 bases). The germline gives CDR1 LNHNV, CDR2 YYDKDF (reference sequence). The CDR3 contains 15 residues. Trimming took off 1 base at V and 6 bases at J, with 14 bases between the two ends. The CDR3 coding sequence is TGTGCCACCAGCAGAGGGGCAGGGGTTTTGGATACGCAGTATTTT. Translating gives CATSRGAGVLDTQYF.

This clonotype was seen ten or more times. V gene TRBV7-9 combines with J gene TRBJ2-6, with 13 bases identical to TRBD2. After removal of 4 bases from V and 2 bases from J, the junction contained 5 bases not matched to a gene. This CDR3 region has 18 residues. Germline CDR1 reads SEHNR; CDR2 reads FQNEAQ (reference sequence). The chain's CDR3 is CASSSRTSGGAGANVLTF. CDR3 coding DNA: TGTGCCAGCAGCTCCCGGACTAGCGGGGGTGCTGGGGCCAACGTCCTGACTTTC. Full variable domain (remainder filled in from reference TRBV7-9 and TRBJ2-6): DTGVSQNPRHKITKRGQNVTFRCDPISEHNRLYWYRQTLGQGPEFLTYFQNEAQLEKSRLLSDRFSAERPKGSFSTLEIQRTEQGDSAMYLCASSSRTSGGAGANVLTFGAGSRLTVL.

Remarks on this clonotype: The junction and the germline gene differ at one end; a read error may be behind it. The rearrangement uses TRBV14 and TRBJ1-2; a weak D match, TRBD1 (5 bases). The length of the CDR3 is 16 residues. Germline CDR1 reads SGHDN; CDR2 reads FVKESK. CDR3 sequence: CASSPQKGTRSYCYTF. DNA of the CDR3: TGTGCCAGCAGCCCCCAAAAGGGGACGCGGAGCTATTGCTACACCTTC.

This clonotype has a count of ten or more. The chain's CDR3 is CASSLEPGSSYEQYF. For the CDR3, the DNA is TGTGCCAGCAGCTTAGAACCAGGATCCTCCTACGAGCAGTACTTC. The chain carries TRBV7-9 and TRBJ2-7, with unresolved D. Germline CDR1 and CDR2: SEHNR and FQNEAQ (reference sequence). The CDR3 loop spans 15 amino acids. Trimming removed 1 base from V and 0 bases from J, with 10 bases in between.

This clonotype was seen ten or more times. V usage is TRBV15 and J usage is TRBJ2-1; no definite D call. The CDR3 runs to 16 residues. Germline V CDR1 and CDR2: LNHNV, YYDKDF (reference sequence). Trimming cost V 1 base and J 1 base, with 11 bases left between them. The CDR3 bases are TGTGCCACCAGCAGAGGCGGAGACCCGTCCTACAATGAGCAGTTCTTC. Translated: CATSRGGDPSYNEQFF.

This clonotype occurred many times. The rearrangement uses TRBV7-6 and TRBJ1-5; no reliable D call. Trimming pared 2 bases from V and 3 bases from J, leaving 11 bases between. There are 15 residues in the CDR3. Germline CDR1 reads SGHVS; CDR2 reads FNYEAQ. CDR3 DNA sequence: TGTGCCAGCAGCTTAATAGCGGGTGACAATCAGCCCCAGCATTTT. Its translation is CASSLIAGDNQPQHF.

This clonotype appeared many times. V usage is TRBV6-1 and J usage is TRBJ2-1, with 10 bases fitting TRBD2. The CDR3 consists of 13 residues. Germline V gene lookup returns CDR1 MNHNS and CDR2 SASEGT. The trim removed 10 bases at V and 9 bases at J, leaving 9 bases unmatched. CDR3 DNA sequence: TGTGCCACCCGGGTAGCGGGGGGCTTTGAGCAGTTCTTC. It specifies CATRVAGGFEQFF.

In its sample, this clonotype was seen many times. The CDR3 DNA sequence: TGCAGTGCCCCTCCGGCCAGGGCAGGCGACGAGCAGTACTTC. It specifies CSAPPARAGDEQYF. The chain joins TRBV20-1 to TRBJ2-7; possibly TRBD1 for D (5 bases). There are 14 residues in the CDR3. Germline values: CDR1 DFQATT, CDR2 SNEGSKA (reference sequence). V was clipped by 6 bases and J by 5 bases, with 20 bases between them.

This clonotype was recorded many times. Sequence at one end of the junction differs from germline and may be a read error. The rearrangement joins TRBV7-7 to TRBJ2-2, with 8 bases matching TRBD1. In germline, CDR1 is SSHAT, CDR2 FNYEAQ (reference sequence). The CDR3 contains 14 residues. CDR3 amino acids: CASSLTGATGELFF. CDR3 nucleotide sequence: TGTGCTAGCAGCTTGACAGGGGCAACCGGGGAGCTGTTTTTT.

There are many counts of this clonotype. The DNA for the CDR3 is TGTGCCAGCAGCCCCGTGGGCGGACTGAGCGGGGGGTGGGACAATGAGCAGTTCTTC. Translation: CASSPVGGLSGGWDNEQFF. This chain uses TRBV11-2 with TRBJ2-1; TRBD2 matches 9 bases. CDR1 and CDR2 from the germline V gene are SGHAT and FQNNGV. This CDR3 region has 19 residues. V shed 5 bases and J 5 bases; nucleotides not matched to a gene: 19.

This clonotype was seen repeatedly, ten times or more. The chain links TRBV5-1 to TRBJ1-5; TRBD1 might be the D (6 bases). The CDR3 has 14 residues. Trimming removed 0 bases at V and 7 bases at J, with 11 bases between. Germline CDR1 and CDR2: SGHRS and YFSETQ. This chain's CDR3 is CASSLEGGQQPQHF. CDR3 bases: TGCGCCAGCAGCTTGGAAGGGGGGCAACAGCCCCAGCATTTT. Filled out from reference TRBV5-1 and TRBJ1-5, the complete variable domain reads KAGVTQTPRYLIKTRGQQVTLSCSPISGHRSVSWYQQTPGQGLQFLFEYFSETQRNKGNFPGRFSGRQFSNSRSEMNVSTLELGDSALYLCASSLEGGQQPQHFGDGTRLSIL.

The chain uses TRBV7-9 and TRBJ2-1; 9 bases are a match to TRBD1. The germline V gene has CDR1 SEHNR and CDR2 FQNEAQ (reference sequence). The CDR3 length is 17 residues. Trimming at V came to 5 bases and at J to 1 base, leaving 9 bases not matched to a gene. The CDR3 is CASSNSGTGLSYNEQFF. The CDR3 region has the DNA TGTGCCAGCAGCAATAGTGGGACAGGGCTTTCCTACAATGAGCAGTTCTTC.

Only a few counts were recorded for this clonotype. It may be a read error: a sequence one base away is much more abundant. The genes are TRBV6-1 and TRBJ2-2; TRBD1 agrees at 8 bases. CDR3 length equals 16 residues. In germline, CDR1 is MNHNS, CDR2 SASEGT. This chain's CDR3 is CASRGRTGTVTGKLFF. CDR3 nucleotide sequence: TGTGCCAGCAGAGGCCGGACAGGGACTGTCACCGGGAAGCTGTTTTTT.

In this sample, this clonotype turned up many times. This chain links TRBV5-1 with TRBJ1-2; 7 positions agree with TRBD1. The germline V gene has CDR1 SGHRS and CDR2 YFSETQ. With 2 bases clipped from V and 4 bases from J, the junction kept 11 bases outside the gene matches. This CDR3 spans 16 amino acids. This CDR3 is CASSFYGGQTSYGYTF. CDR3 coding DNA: TGCGCCAGCAGCTTCTACGGGGGACAGACGAGCTATGGCTACACCTTC.

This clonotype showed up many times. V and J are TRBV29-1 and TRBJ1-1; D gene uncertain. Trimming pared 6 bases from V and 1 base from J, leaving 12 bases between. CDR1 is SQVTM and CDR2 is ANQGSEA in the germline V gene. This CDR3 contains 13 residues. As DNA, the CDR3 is TGCAGCGTCGTTAAGGTAGAGAACACTGAAGCTTTCTTT. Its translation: CSVVKVENTEAFF.

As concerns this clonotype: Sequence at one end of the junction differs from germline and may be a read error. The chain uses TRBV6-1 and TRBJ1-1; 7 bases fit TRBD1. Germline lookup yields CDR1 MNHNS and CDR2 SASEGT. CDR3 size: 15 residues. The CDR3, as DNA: TGCGCCAGCAGTGATAGACAGGGCATGAACACTGAAGCTTTCTTT. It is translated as CASSDRQGMNTEAFF.

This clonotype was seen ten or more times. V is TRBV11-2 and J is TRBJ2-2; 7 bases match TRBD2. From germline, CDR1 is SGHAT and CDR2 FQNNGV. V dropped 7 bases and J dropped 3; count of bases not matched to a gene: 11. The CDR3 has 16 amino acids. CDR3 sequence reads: CASTPPGGEHTGELFF. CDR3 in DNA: TGTGCCAGCACCCCCCCGGGGGGTGAACACACCGGGGAGCTGTTTTTT. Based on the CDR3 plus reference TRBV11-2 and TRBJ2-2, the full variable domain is EAGVAQSPRYKIIEKRQSVAFWCNPISGHATLYWYQQILGQGPKLLIQFQNNGVVDDSQLPKDRFSAERLKGVDSTLKIQPAKLEDSAVYLCASTPPGGEHTGELFFGEGSRLTVL.

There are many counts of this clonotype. CDR3 DNA sequence: TGTGCCAGCAGAGGCCGGACAGGGACTGTCACCGGGGAGCTGTTTTTT. This encodes CASRGRTGTVTGELFF. The chain couples TRBV6-1 to TRBJ2-2; 8 positions agree with TRBD1. CDR1 is MNHNS, CDR2 SASEGT, per germline. The CDR3 is 16 residues long. V lost 6 bases and J lost 4; bases outside the gene matches: 10.

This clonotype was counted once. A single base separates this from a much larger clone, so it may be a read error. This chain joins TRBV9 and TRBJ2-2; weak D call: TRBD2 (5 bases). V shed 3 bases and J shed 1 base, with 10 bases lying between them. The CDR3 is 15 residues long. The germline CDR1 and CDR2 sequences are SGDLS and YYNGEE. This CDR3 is CASSAGGGNTGELFF. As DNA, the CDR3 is TGTGCCAGCAGCGCAGGTGGAGGGAACACCGGGGAGCTGTTTTTT.

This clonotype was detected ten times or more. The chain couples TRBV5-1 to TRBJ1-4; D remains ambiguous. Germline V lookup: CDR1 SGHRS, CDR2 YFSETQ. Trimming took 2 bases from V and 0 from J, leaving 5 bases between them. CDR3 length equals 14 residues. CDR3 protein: CASSLDATNEKLFF. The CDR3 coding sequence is TGCGCCAGCAGCTTAGATGCAACTAATGAAAAACTGTTTTTT. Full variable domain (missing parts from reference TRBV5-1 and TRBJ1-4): KAGVTQTPRYLIKTRGQQVTLSCSPISGHRSVSWYQQTPGQGLQFLFEYFSETQRNKGNFPGRFSGRQFSNSRSEMNVSTLELGDSALYLCASSLDATNEKLFFGSGTQLSVL.

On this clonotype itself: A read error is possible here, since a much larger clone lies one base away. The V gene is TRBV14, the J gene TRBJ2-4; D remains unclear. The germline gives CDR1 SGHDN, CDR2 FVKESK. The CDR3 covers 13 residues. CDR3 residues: CASSLRPKNIRYF. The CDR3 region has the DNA TGTGCCAGCAGCTTGCGGCCCAAAAACATTCGGTACTTC.